A single sample is the source of the 24 T cell receptor beta chains below, sequenced in a study of blood T cell repertoires in COVID-19. Method: immunoSEQ multiplex PCR; TCRdb's copy keeps in-frame clones and lacks some. The sample shows hundreds of thousands of clones, around 89% of them seen only once. Source material: PBMCs or T cells enriched from blood (not recorded which). These receptor sequences come from a woman aged 30 to 39 who had recovered from COVID-19.

The rearrangement joins TRBV15 to TRBJ1-1; D remains ambiguous. CDR3 length: 14 residues. The germline gives CDR1 LNHNV, CDR2 YYDKDF (reference sequence). V was shortened by 4 bases and J by 6 bases, with 15 bases between the two germline ends. CDR3 sequence reads: CATSTRRGKAEAFF. For the CDR3, the DNA is TGTGCCACCAGCACCCGCCGAGGGAAAGCTGAAGCTTTCTTT.

The J gene is TRBJ2-3, the V gene TRBV7-2; TRBD2 agrees at 12 bases. Looked up from germline, CDR1 is SGHTA and CDR2 is FQGNSA. With 4 bases clipped from V and 2 bases from J, the junction kept 4 bases outside the gene matches. There are 16 residues in the CDR3. The chain's CDR3 is CASSSGLAGYTDTQYF. The CDR3 coding sequence is TGTGCCAGCAGCTCGGGACTAGCGGGCTACACAGATACGCAGTATTTT.

The chain carries TRBV7-2 and TRBJ1-6; tentative D call: TRBD1 (6 bases). The CDR3 has 13 amino acids. Trimming pared 2 bases from V and 10 bases from J, leaving 9 bases between. Germline V lookup: CDR1 SGHTA, CDR2 FQGNSA. The CDR3 here is CASSLSRGSPLHF. CDR3 sequence (DNA): TGTGCCAGCAGCTTATCCAGGGGATCACCCCTCCACTTT.

This chain connects TRBV7-2 to TRBJ1-3; D is undetermined. Trimming removed 1 base from V and 0 bases from J, with 10 bases in between. This CDR3 spans 16 amino acids. Germline V lookup: CDR1 SGHTA, CDR2 FQGNSA. The CDR3 DNA reads TGTGCCAGCAGCTTAGGTGGTGTCAGCTCTGGAAACACCATATATTTT. This gives the protein CASSLGGVSSGNTIYF. Together with reference TRBV7-2 and TRBJ1-3, the CDR3 gives the full variable domain: GAGVSQSPSNKVTEKGKDVELRCDPISGHTALYWYRQSLGQGLEFLIYFQGNSAPDKSGLPSDRFSAERTGGSVSTLTIQRTQQEDSAVYLCASSLGGVSSGNTIYFGEGSWLTVV.

A single count supports this clone. V gene TRBV5-1 combines with J gene TRBJ2-5, with D perhaps TRBD2 (6 bases). This CDR3 contains 15 residues. Trimming pared 3 bases from V and 2 bases from J, leaving 14 bases between. CDR1 is SGHRS, CDR2 YFSETQ, per germline. Here the CDR3 reads CASSSAPAGQETQYF. CDR3 bases: TGCGCCAGCAGCTCCGCCCCGGCGGGGCAAGAGACCCAGTACTTC.

The chain uses TRBV7-9 and TRBJ1-5; 7 bases are a match to TRBD1. Germline CDR1 SEHNR, CDR2 FQNEAQ (reference sequence). V lost 1 base, J lost 0 bases, and 9 bases stayed unmatched. This CDR3 is built from 18 residues. The DNA for the CDR3 is TGTGCCAGCAGCTTAGTCCTCCAGACAGGGAGTAGCAATCAGCCCCAGCATTTT. Amino acids: CASSLVLQTGSSNQPQHF.

The V and J genes are TRBV7-2 and TRBJ1-2; D gene unclear. Trimming cost V 1 base and J 8 bases, with 11 bases left between them. This CDR3 is 13 amino acids long. Germline assignment: CDR1 SGHTA and CDR2 FQGNSA. The CDR3 sequence: CASSLGYSLGYTF. CDR3 coding DNA: TGTGCCAGCAGCTTAGGTTACTCGTTAGGCTACACCTTC.

The J gene is TRBJ2-7, the V gene TRBV9, with 9 bases that match TRBD1. Germline CDR1 is SGDLS and CDR2 is YYNGEE. Losses at the gene ends were 4 bases for V and 5 bases for J; bases not matched to a gene: 4. The CDR3 consists of 13 residues. The CDR3 nucleotides read TGTGCCAGCAGCACCGGGACAGGGCACGAGCAGTACTTC. Its translation is CASSTGTGHEQYF.

This clone has a handful of counts. V and J are TRBV19 and TRBJ1-5, with 9 bases fitting TRBD1. The CDR3 is 14 amino acids. V lost 5 bases and J lost 6; bases outside the gene matches: 5. Germline V CDR1 and CDR2: LNHDA, SQIVND (reference sequence). In nucleotides, the CDR3 is TGTGCCAGTAGTGTTACAGGGGGCGTTCAGCCCCAGCATTTT. Its protein is CASSVTGGVQPQHF.

The V gene is TRBV5-1, the J gene TRBJ2-1; maybe TRBD2 (6 bases). This CDR3 has 16 residues. V gave up 4 bases and J gave up 0 bases, with 14 bases separating them. The V gene's germline CDR1 is SGHRS and CDR2 YFSETQ. As DNA, the CDR3 is TGCGCCAGCAGCCCAGGGAGGATCCCCTCCTACAATGAGCAGTTCTTC. This encodes CASSPGRIPSYNEQFF.

The genes are TRBV28 and TRBJ1-2; D gene unclear. V was trimmed by 6 bases and J by 3 bases, leaving 5 bases between them. The CDR3 is 11 amino acids. Looked up from germline, CDR1 is MDHEN and CDR2 is SYDVKM. CDR3 DNA sequence: TGTGCCAGCAGACCGGACTATGGCTACACCTTC. Translated, it gives CASRPDYGYTF.

This CDR3 is CASSSQGQGADTQYF. In DNA form, the CDR3 reads TGTGCCAGCAGCTCCCAAGGACAGGGGGCAGATACGCAGTATTTT. This chain joins TRBV7-2 and TRBJ2-3; 10 positions agree with TRBD1. CDR3 length: 15 residues. Per germline, CDR1 SGHTA and CDR2 FQGNSA. J was trimmed by 4 bases and V by 4 bases; bases with no gene match: 5.

The chain employs TRBV2 and TRBJ2-3; TRBD2 aligns across 7 bases. There are 11 residues in the CDR3. Trimming cost V 7 bases and J 6 bases; bases outside gene matches: 1. Germline V gene data show CDR1 as SNHLY and CDR2 as FYNNEI. This CDR3 reads CASMGGDTQYF. The CDR3 region has the DNA TGTGCCAGCATGGGGGGGGATACGCAGTATTTT. Variable domain in full (rest from reference TRBV2 and TRBJ2-3): EPEVTQTPSHQVTQMGQEVILRCVPISNHLYFYWYRQILGQKVEFLVSFYNNEISEKSEIFDDQFSVERPDGSNFTLKIRSTKLEDSAMYFCASMGGDTQYFGPGTRLTVL.

The chain has TRBV5-1 and TRBJ2-5, with 14 bases fitting TRBD2. The trim removed 1 base at V and 5 bases at J, leaving 10 bases unmatched. The CDR3 contains 18 residues. Germline CDR1 is SGHRS and CDR2 is YFSETQ. The CDR3 sequence: CASSLWWTSGRKRETQYF. The CDR3 nucleotides are TGCGCCAGCAGCTTGTGGTGGACTAGCGGGAGGAAGAGGGAGACCCAGTACTTC.

V and J are TRBV19 and TRBJ1-5, with TRBD1 as a possible D gene (5 bases). Looked up from germline, CDR1 is LNHDA and CDR2 is SQIVND (reference sequence). V was trimmed by 1 base and J by 2 bases, leaving 12 bases between them. The CDR3 extends over 16 amino acids. The CDR3 reads CASSIVTGEGNQPQHF. Here the CDR3 DNA reads TGTGCCAGTAGTATAGTAACAGGTGAGGGCAATCAGCCCCAGCATTTT.

The rearrangement links TRBV6-4 to TRBJ2-3, with 7 nucleotides matching TRBD2. Trimming removed 5 bases from V and 0 bases from J; junction bases left unmatched: 8. CDR3 length equals 16 residues. The germline V gene has CDR1 MRHNA and CDR2 SNTAGT. CDR3 sequence reads: CASSPEAGLSTDTQYF. DNA of the CDR3: TGTGCCAGCAGTCCAGAAGCGGGACTAAGCACAGATACGCAGTATTTT.

This CDR3 reads CASSSPGLVAGEQYF. For the CDR3, the DNA is TGTGCCAGCAGCTCTCCCGGACTAGTTGCGGGGGAGCAGTACTTC. The chain couples TRBV28 to TRBJ2-7; 7 bases line up with TRBD2. The germline CDR1 and CDR2 sequences are MDHEN and SYDVKM. Germline trimming cut 6 bases from V and 7 bases from J; bases unmatched to any gene: 15. The CDR3 consists of 15 residues.

The chain links TRBV2 to TRBJ2-1, with D possibly being TRBD2 (6 bases). Deletions cut 1 base from V and 5 bases from J, with 9 bases between. The germline CDR1 and CDR2 sequences are SNHLY and FYNNEI. The CDR3 contains 14 residues. The CDR3, as DNA: TGTGCCAGCAGTGAAGAGGGACTCAACAATGAGCAGTTCTTC. Amino acids: CASSEEGLNNEQFF. Supplemented by reference TRBV2 and TRBJ2-1, the full variable domain reads EPEVTQTPSHQVTQMGQEVILRCVPISNHLYFYWYRQILGQKVEFLVSFYNNEISEKSEIFDDQFSVERPDGSNFTLKIRSTKLEDSAMYFCASSEEGLNNEQFFGPGTRLTVL.

This CDR3 is CASSSSYGYTF. The DNA of the CDR3 is TGTGCCAGCAGCTCATCATATGGCTACACCTTC. The chain couples TRBV7-9 to TRBJ1-2; D gene unclear. The CDR3 is 11 amino acids. Germline V gives CDR1 SEHNR, CDR2 FQNEAQ (reference sequence). V gave up 4 bases and J gave up 5 bases, with 5 bases separating them.

This chain links TRBV5-4 with TRBJ1-6; D remains ambiguous. V lost 4 bases and J lost 0, with 8 bases in between. The CDR3 has 15 residues. Germline loops: CDR1 SGHNT, CDR2 YYREEE (reference sequence). CDR3 sequence: CASSLRDSYNSPLHF. CDR3 in DNA: TGTGCCAGCAGCCTCCGGGACTCCTATAATTCACCCCTCCACTTT.

The chain employs TRBV11-3 and TRBJ2-1; TRBD1 is a possible D gene (6 bases). V was pared by 5 bases and J by 4 bases, with 15 bases between. In germline, CDR1 is SGHNT, CDR2 YENEEA. CDR3 length equals 15 residues. CDR3 in DNA: TGTGCCAGCAGCCTTGGCAGGGGTAAATACAATGAGCAGTTCTTC. The encoded protein is CASSLGRGKYNEQFF. The complete variable domain, with remaining parts taken from reference TRBV11-3 and TRBJ2-1, reads EAGVVQSPRYKIIEKKQPVAFWCNPISGHNTLYWYLQNLGQGPELLIRYENEEAVDDSQLPKDRFSAERLKGVDSTLKIQPAELGDSAVYLCASSLGRGKYNEQFFGPGTRLTVL.

V is TRBV4-1 and J is TRBJ1-6, with 10 bases that match TRBD1. Trimming at V came to 2 bases and at J to 9 bases, leaving 10 bases not matched to a gene. The CDR3 is made up of 17 amino acids. Germline values: CDR1 MGHRA, CDR2 YSYEKL. CDR3 DNA sequence: TGCGCCAGCAGCCAAACACCCGGACAGGGGGAAGGTTCACCCCTCCACTTT. It is translated as CASSQTPGQGEGSPLHF.

The J gene is TRBJ2-3, the V gene TRBV4-1; 15 nucleotides match TRBD2. Germline trimming cut 0 bases from V and 2 bases from J; bases unmatched to any gene: 15. Looked up from germline, CDR1 is MGHRA and CDR2 is YSYEKL. This CDR3 region has 22 residues. CDR3 protein: CASSQDPRTSGRAGPNTDTQYF. The CDR3 nucleotides are TGCGCCAGCAGCCAAGATCCCCGGACTAGCGGGAGGGCCGGGCCCAACACAGATACGCAGTATTTT.

The CDR3 sequence: CASSKGTSGRGETQYF. The DNA for the CDR3 is TGTGCCAGTAGTAAAGGGACTAGCGGGAGGGGTGAGACCCAGTACTTC. The rearrangement uses TRBV19 and TRBJ2-5; TRBD2 matches 16 bases. CDR1 and CDR2 from the germline V gene are LNHDA and SQIVND (reference sequence). The junction had 4 bases not matched to a gene; V was cut back by 4 bases and J by 5 bases. This CDR3 contains 16 residues.